Following are 14 T cell receptor beta chains from one sample sequenced in a study of blood T cell repertoires in COVID-19 (TCRdb year 2020). The library was made by the immunoSEQ multiplex PCR assay. Drawn from immuneACCESS, this table holds only the in-frame rearrangements with V and J called that TCRdb kept. Clones are partly lost; checked studies trace under half to an unresolved V gene and leave the rest unexplained. Recorded for this sample are roughly 250,000 clones; 80% to 90% of them occurred a single time. Approximately 2% of the sample is taken by the ten largest. Sequencing was carried out using PBMCs or T cells enriched from blood (not recorded which). Every receptor here comes from a woman aged 45-60 years who had recovered from COVID-19.

J is TRBJ2-5 and V is TRBV11-2; possible D gene TRBD2, 6 bases. From germline, CDR1 is SGHAT and CDR2 FQNNGV. V was clipped by 1 base and J by 3 bases, with 15 bases between them. The CDR3 runs 16 residues. CDR3 sequence: CASSLVASAGKETQYF. CDR3 nucleotide sequence: TGTGCCAGCAGCTTAGTGGCTTCTGCGGGGAAAGAGACCCAGTACTTC.

The rearrangement links TRBV2 to TRBJ2-5; D is unclear. Trimming shortened V by 7 bases and J by 5 bases, and 14 bases separated the two germline ends. Germline loops: CDR1 SNHLY, CDR2 FYNNEI. The CDR3 consists of 13 residues. This CDR3 is CASTSSSGETQYF. The CDR3 DNA follows: TGTGCCAGCACTTCTTCCTCCGGGGAGACCCAGTACTTC.

The V call is TRBV28, the J call TRBJ1-5; TRBD1 is a possible D gene (5 bases). V was cut by 5 bases and J by 2 bases, with 10 bases left in between. CDR1 is MDHEN and CDR2 is SYDVKM in the germline V gene. The CDR3 runs to 14 residues. The CDR3, as DNA: TGTGCCAGCAGTCTAGAACAGGGCAATCAGCCCCAGCATTTT. This encodes CASSLEQGNQPQHF. Combining the CDR3 with reference TRBV28 and TRBJ1-5 gives the whole variable domain DVKVTQSSRYLVKRTGEKVFLECVQDMDHENMFWYRQDPGLGLRLIYFSYDVKMKEKGDIPEGYSVSREKKERFSLILESASTNQTSMYLCASSLEQGNQPQHFGDGTRLSIL.

This clone was picked up one time. The chain carries TRBV3-1 (or the pseudogene TRBV3-2) and TRBJ1-1, with D uncertain. V gave up 0 bases and J gave up 8 bases, with 10 bases separating them. The germline CDR1 and CDR2 sequences are LGHDT and YNNKEL (reference sequence). The length of the CDR3 is 13 residues. CDR3 in amino acids: CASSQEVRAEAFF. CDR3 DNA: TGTGCCAGCAGCCAAGAAGTGAGGGCCGAAGCTTTCTTT.

This clone was counted a single time. One end of the junction does not line up with germline, which may come from a read error. J is TRBJ1-1 and V is TRBV9; 7 nucleotides match TRBD1. The CDR3 contains 14 residues. Germline CDR1 and CDR2: SGDLS and YYNGEE. The CDR3 DNA reads TGTGCCAGCAGTAGACAGGGCCAGAACGCTGAAGCTTTCTTT. It codes for CASSRQGQNAEAFF.

V is TRBV27 and J is TRBJ2-5; D possibly corresponds to TRBD1 (6 bases). Trimming pared 10 bases from V and 5 bases from J, leaving 23 bases between. This CDR3 has 15 amino acids. Looked up from germline, CDR1 is MNHEY and CDR2 is SMNVEV (reference sequence). The CDR3 sequence: CATARGAVGIETQYF. The DNA for the CDR3 is TGTGCCACCGCCAGGGGAGCTGTTGGTATTGAGACCCAGTACTTC.

The chain uses TRBV28 and TRBJ1-2, with a tentative D call TRBD1 (6 bases). The CDR3 sequence is 14 residues long. From germline, CDR1 is MDHEN and CDR2 SYDVKM. V was pared by 3 bases and J by 4 bases, with 12 bases between. CDR3 amino acids: CASSFPEGGYGYTF. CDR3 coding DNA: TGTGCCAGCAGTTTCCCGGAAGGGGGCTATGGCTACACCTTC.

V usage is TRBV7-9 and J usage is TRBJ2-5, with D perhaps matching TRBD2 (5 bases). The V gene's germline CDR1 is SEHNR and CDR2 FQNEAQ (reference sequence). V was shortened by 5 bases and J by 9 bases, with 22 bases between the two germline ends. This CDR3 has 15 residues. The DNA of the CDR3 is TGTGCCAGCAGCCCACCCCGGACTCCCAGTAGGTCCCAGTACTTC. This gives the protein CASSPPRTPSRSQYF.

This chain connects TRBV11-2 to TRBJ2-7; 11 nucleotides agree with TRBD2. Germline-derived CDR1 and CDR2 are SGHAT and FQNNGV. This CDR3 has 15 residues. Trimming cost V 5 bases and J 3 bases; bases outside gene matches: 6. The CDR3 spells CASSMGTSGYYEQYF. DNA for the CDR3: TGTGCCAGCAGCATGGGGACTAGCGGATACTACGAGCAGTACTTC.

Points on this clone: Other DNA sequences in this specimen translate into the identical CDR3. V is TRBV10-3 and J is TRBJ2-1, with TRBD2 matching 8 bases. The CDR3 has 13 residues. Germline loops: CDR1 ENHRY, CDR2 SYGVKD. V gave up 8 bases and J gave up 5 bases; unmatched junction bases: 5. For the CDR3, the DNA is TGTGCCATCTCAACTAGCGGAGACAATGAGCAGTTCTTC. It is translated as CAISTSGDNEQFF.

For the CDR3, the DNA is TGTGCCATCAGTGGTACTAGCGGGCTGAACACCGGGGAGCTGTTTTTT. Amino acids: CAISGTSGLNTGELFF. The chain couples TRBV10-3 to TRBJ2-2; TRBD2 matches 9 bases. This CDR3 is built from 16 residues. Unmatched junction bases numbered 4, after V lost 4 bases and J lost 1 base. Germline CDR1 is ENHRY and CDR2 is SYGVKD.

The chain uses TRBV27 and TRBJ2-1, with D unclear. V lost 5 bases, J lost 0 bases, and 11 bases lay in between. Germline V gene data show CDR1 as MNHEY and CDR2 as SMNVEV (reference sequence). The CDR3 extends over 15 amino acids. The CDR3 reads CASSETSSSYNEQFF. CDR3 in DNA: TGTGCCAGCAGTGAAACATCAAGCTCCTACAATGAGCAGTTCTTC.

This sequence joins TRBV18 and TRBJ2-1; 7 bases map to TRBD2. V shed 3 bases and J 0 bases; nucleotides not matched to a gene: 5. The CDR3 is made up of 16 amino acids. Looked up from germline, CDR1 is KGHSH and CDR2 is LQKENI. The CDR3 DNA reads as TGTGCCAGCTCACCCCGGGGGGACGGCTCCTACAATGAGCAGTTCTTC. Protein product: CASSPRGDGSYNEQFF.

The J gene is TRBJ2-7, the V gene TRBV19, with 7 bases lining up with TRBD2. The DNA end lines up better with TRBJ2-1; the J call may be wrong. The length of the CDR3 is 16 residues. CDR1 is LNHDA, CDR2 SQIVND, per germline (reference sequence). CDR3 sequence (DNA): TGTGCCAGTAGGGGGCCTAGCGGAAGCTCCTACAATGAGCAGTTCTTC. Translation gives CASRGPSGSSYNEQFF.